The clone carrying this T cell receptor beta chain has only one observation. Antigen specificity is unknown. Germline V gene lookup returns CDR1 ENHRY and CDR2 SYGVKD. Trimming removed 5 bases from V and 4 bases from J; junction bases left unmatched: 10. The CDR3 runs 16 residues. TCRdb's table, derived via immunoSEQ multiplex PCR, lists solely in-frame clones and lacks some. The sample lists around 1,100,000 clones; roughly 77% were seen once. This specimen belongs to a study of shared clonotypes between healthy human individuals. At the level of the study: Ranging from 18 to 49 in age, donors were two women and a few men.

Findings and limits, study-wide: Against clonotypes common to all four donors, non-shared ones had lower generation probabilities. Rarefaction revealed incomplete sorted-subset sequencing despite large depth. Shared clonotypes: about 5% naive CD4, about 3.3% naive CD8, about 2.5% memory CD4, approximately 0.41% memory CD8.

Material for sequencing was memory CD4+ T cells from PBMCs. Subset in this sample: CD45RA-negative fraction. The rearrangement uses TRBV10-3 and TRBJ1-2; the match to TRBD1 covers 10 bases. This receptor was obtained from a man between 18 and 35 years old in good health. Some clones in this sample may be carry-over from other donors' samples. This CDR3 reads CAISPGQGLSGYGYTF. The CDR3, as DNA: TGTGCCATCAGTCCGGGACAGGGGTTATCGGGCTATGGCTACACCTTC.